These 14 T cell receptor beta chains came from one sample sequenced in a study of blood T cell repertoires in COVID-19. Measured with immunoSEQ multiplex PCR; TCRdb has only the in-frame clones, and not every one. The data show fewer than 300,000 clones, with 88% seen just once and just under 9.5% held by the top ten. The sequenced sample was peripheral blood. These receptors all come from a man between 18 and 29 years old with active or convalescent COVID-19.

This clone has a handful of counts. The rearrangement joins TRBV10-3 to TRBJ2-7, with 9 bases that match TRBD1. The CDR3 loop spans 14 amino acids. V was clipped by 3 bases and J by 3 bases; unmatched bases: 3. CDR1 is ENHRY, CDR2 SYGVKD, per germline. CDR3 sequence reads: CAISERQGGYEQYF. As DNA, the CDR3 is TGTGCCATCAGTGAACGACAGGGGGGCTACGAGCAGTACTTC.

This chain joins TRBV14 and TRBJ2-1, with 14 bases matching TRBD2. The ends lost 3 bases at V and 6 bases at J; junction bases unmatched: 7. The germline CDR1 and CDR2 sequences are SGHDN and FVKESK. CDR3 length: 17 amino acids. CDR3 DNA: TGTGCCAGCAGCCAGGGCGCGGGACTAGCGGGGGCCAATGAGCAGTTCTTC. Amino acids: CASSQGAGLAGANEQFF.

This sequence joins TRBV12-3 or TRBV12-4 and TRBJ1-1; D gene unclear. Trimming shortened V by 7 bases and J by 5 bases, and 14 bases separated the two germline ends. The CDR3 has 13 amino acids. CDR3 DNA sequence: TGTGCCAGCAACGACCCGGGCGGGACTGAAGCTTTCTTT. Translation gives CASNDPGGTEAFF.

The chain combines TRBV29-1 with TRBJ2-3; possibly TRBD1 for D (6 bases). Germline CDR1 reads SQVTM; CDR2 reads ANQGSEA. The CDR3 runs 13 residues. Trimming took 3 bases from V and 3 from J, leaving 10 bases between them. The CDR3 is CSVEIQGTDTQYF. The CDR3, as DNA: TGCAGCGTTGAGATTCAGGGGACAGATACGCAGTATTTT.

V and J are TRBV3-1 (or the pseudogene TRBV3-2) and TRBJ1-2; 10 bases fit TRBD1. This CDR3 is built from 15 residues. Germline trimming cut 5 bases from V and 4 bases from J; bases unmatched to any gene: 7. Germline loops: CDR1 LGHDT, CDR2 YNNKEL (reference sequence). CDR3 nucleotide sequence: TGTGCCAGCAGCACCCGGGACAGGGGTCCCTATGGCTACACCTTC. This translates into CASSTRDRGPYGYTF.

This chain uses TRBV7-2 with TRBJ2-1, with D possibly matching TRBD2 (6 bases). V was shortened by 1 base and J by 8 bases, with 12 bases between the two germline ends. This CDR3 has 14 amino acids. The V gene's germline CDR1 is SGHTA and CDR2 FQGNSA. The CDR3 DNA sequence: TGTGCCAGCAGCTTAGGGCTAGCGCTAGATGAGCAGTTCTTC. Translating it yields CASSLGLALDEQFF.

J is TRBJ1-3 and V is TRBV15; the D gene is possibly TRBD1 (5 bases). This CDR3 has 16 amino acids. Germline V CDR1 and CDR2: LNHNV, YYDKDF (reference sequence). V lost 5 bases and J 1 base, leaving 15 bases between the germline ends. The CDR3 loop is CATSAYRGGSGNTIYF. The CDR3 region has the DNA TGTGCCACCAGCGCCTACCGGGGGGGATCTGGAAACACCATATATTTT.

The chain carries TRBV27 and TRBJ1-1, with 7 bases fitting TRBD1. CDR3 length equals 18 residues. Germline V gene data show CDR1 as MNHEY and CDR2 as SMNVEV (reference sequence). Trimming at V came to 2 bases and at J to 0 bases, leaving 12 bases not matched to a gene. This CDR3 reads CASSLQGVSRGLNTEAFF. The CDR3 bases are TGTGCCAGCAGTTTACAGGGGGTTAGCCGGGGCCTGAACACTGAAGCTTTCTTT.

The CDR3 DNA is TGTGCCAGCAGCGATCCGGGACAGGGTGTGGTGTACGAGCAGTACTTC. It is translated as CASSDPGQGVVYEQYF. The rearrangement links TRBV7-9 to TRBJ2-7, with TRBD1 matching over 9 bases. Germline V lookup: CDR1 SEHNR, CDR2 FQNEAQ (reference sequence). J gave up 4 bases and V 5 bases, and 12 bases lay outside the gene matches. This CDR3 comprises 16 residues.

This clone occurred once. The chain couples TRBV6-5 to TRBJ2-5; possible D gene TRBD1, 6 bases. Trimming shortened V by 7 bases and J by 5 bases, and 17 bases separated the two germline ends. In germline, CDR1 is MNHEY, CDR2 SVGAGI. The length of the CDR3 is 14 residues. The CDR3 nucleotides read TGTGCCAGCATTTTCACAGGGATTGGGGAGACCCAGTACTTC. Its translation is CASIFTGIGETQYF.

The chain uses TRBV14 and TRBJ1-2, with TRBD1 as a possible D gene (6 bases). V dropped 1 base and J dropped 6 bases, with 9 bases sitting between them. Germline CDR1 reads SGHDN; CDR2 reads FVKESK. The CDR3 consists of 13 residues. CDR3 bases: TGTGCCAGCAGCCAAGGACAGGCGAATGGCTACACCTTC. Translated: CASSQGQANGYTF.

The rearrangement uses TRBV11-1 and TRBJ2-1; TRBD2 matches 11 bases. Losses at the gene ends were 5 bases for V and 4 bases for J; bases not matched to a gene: 4. This CDR3 has 15 amino acids. From germline, CDR1 is SGHAT and CDR2 FQDESV (reference sequence). CDR3 in DNA: TGTGCCAGCAGCCTCACTAGCGGGGGATACAATGAGCAGTTCTTC. This sequence encodes CASSLTSGGYNEQFF.

The J gene is TRBJ1-6, the V gene TRBV19; a weak D match, TRBD1 (5 bases). Germline CDR1 and CDR2: LNHDA and SQIVND (reference sequence). V was clipped by 5 bases and J by 14 bases, with 25 bases between them. The CDR3 has 16 residues. The CDR3 protein is CASSPSGHLYTPSLHF. In DNA, the CDR3 is TGTGCCAGTAGTCCCTCCGGACACCTCTATACCCCATCCCTCCACTTT.

This clone was counted once. The chain combines TRBV9 with TRBJ2-1; D remains unclear. Trimming removed 3 bases at V and 7 bases at J, with 11 bases between. The germline V gene has CDR1 SGDLS and CDR2 YYNGEE. This CDR3 spans 13 amino acids. DNA for the CDR3: TGTGCCAGCAGCGCCTTCTCCCGGAATGAGCAGTTCTTC. Translating it yields CASSAFSRNEQFF.